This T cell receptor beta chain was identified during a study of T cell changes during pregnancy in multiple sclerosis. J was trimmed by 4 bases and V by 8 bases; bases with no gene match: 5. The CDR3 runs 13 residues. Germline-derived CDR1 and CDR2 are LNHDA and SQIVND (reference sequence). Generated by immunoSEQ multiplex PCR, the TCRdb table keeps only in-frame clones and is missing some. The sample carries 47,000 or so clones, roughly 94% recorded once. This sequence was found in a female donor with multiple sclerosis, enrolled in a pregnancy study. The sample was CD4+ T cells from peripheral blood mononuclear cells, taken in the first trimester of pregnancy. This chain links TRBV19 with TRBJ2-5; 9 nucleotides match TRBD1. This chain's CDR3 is CASAGTGTETQYF. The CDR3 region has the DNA TGTGCCAGTGCCGGGACAGGGACAGAGACCCAGTACTTC.